Each of the 2 T cell receptor beta chains below was sequenced from the same sample in a study of Ad26.COV2.S vaccination and SARS-CoV-2 variants (dated by TCRdb to 2020 to 2022). The method behind the library was the immunoSEQ multiplex PCR assay. TCRdb took this table from immuneACCESS and kept in-frame rearrangements with V and J called. Such tables lack part of the clones; where checked against another copy, unresolved V genes explain under half of the gap, and the rest is unexplained. In this sample the table shows 350,000 to 500,000 clones, 90% of which occur a single time. Together, the top ten hold 4.3% of the sample. This specimen's treatment or condition label, per the study, means: roughly 18 received Ad26.COV2.S at low or high dose, single or two shots; 5 received placebo; per-sample allocation not given. Repertoires of vaccine and placebo recipients were sequenced from samples collected on day 63 after the first injection.

The sequences come from peripheral blood, collected in a trial of Ad26.COV2.S vaccine versus placebo. The receptors shown here come from a person aged 18-60 years who received the Ad26.COV2.S COVID-19 vaccine or a placebo.

The rearrangement uses TRBV28 and TRBJ2-2; D unresolved. CDR1 is MDHEN and CDR2 is SYDVKM in the germline V gene. The CDR3 totals 16 residues. V was shortened by 2 bases and J by 0 bases, with 10 bases between the two germline ends. The CDR3 spells CASSLGTAPNTGELFF. The DNA of the CDR3 is TGTGCCAGCAGTTTAGGAACAGCCCCGAACACCGGGGAGCTGTTTTTT.

This clone was detected a few times. This sequence joins TRBV15 and TRBJ2-4; maybe TRBD2 (5 bases). The CDR3 loop spans 16 amino acids. CDR1 is LNHNV, CDR2 YYDKDF, per germline (reference sequence). V lost 0 bases to trimming and J lost 2 bases, with 11 bases between them. This CDR3 is CATSRDGVLTKNIQYF. As DNA, the CDR3 is TGTGCCACCAGCAGAGACGGGGTCCTAACCAAAAACATTCAGTACTTC.